The clone carrying this T cell receptor (beta chain) was seen a single time. The target antigen is unknown. TCRdb keeps only in-frame clones here, not all; method: immunoSEQ multiplex PCR. The table has 90,000 to 120,000 clones, around nine tenths seen once. The sample originates from a study of T cell responses to AZD1222 COVID-19 vaccine. In the study overall: Pooled samples include second doses given at about 4 or 12 weeks.

Whole-study results and caveats: Females outnumbered males among donors, who were mostly white British; clonal diversity was possibly underestimated. Spike-specific TCR breadth and depth rose after two AZD1222 doses. Close to half of all spike-specific TCRs reportedly target regions of the variants that are unmutated.

Trimming at V came to 6 bases and at J to 4 bases, leaving 13 bases not matched to a gene. This CDR3 is 16 amino acids long. CDR1 and CDR2 (germline): SGHNT, YYREEE (reference sequence). This clonotype was obtained from an adult in good health. The genes are TRBV5-4 and TRBJ2-5, with TRBD1 identical over 9 bases. Sequenced here: peripheral blood, sampled on day 0 of AZD1222 vaccination. CDR3 residues: CASIDRGGARAETQYF. CDR3 bases: TGTGCCAGCATCGACAGGGGGGGCGCAAGGGCAGAGACCCAGTACTTC. Complete variable domain (other parts from reference TRBV5-4 and TRBJ2-5): ETGVTQSPTHLIKTRGQQVTLRCSSQSGHNTVSWYQQALGQGPQFIFQYYREEENGRGNFPPRFSGLQFPNYSSELNVNALELDDSALYLCASIDRGGARAETQYFGPGTRLLVL.